This T cell receptor beta chain was identified during a study of molecular identifiers for immune sequencing clone quantification. TCRdb reprocessed the PCR reads with MiXCR, giving one entry per CDR3 protein. This table has about 510,000 distinct CDR3 sequences, about a fifth appearing once. For this clonotype: This may arise from a read error, as a much more abundant clone is one base away.

Sequencing used naive CD8+ T cells from blood, with Jurkat cell RNA spiked in. Subset of the sample: FACS-sorted CD8+CD4-CCR7+CD45RA+ naive T cells. The clonotype originates from a human donor in good health. Some libraries in this study had Jurkat cell RNA spiked in.

The CDR3 coding sequence is TGTGCCAGCAGCTTAGTCGGGCAGGAGGAGCCCCAGCATTTT. Protein product: CASSLVGQEEPQHF. The chain joins TRBV7-9 to TRBJ1-5; no definite D call. The CDR3 runs 14 residues. Germline assignment: CDR1 SEHNR and CDR2 FQNEAQ (reference sequence). V was cut by 1 base and J by 8 bases, with 12 bases left in between.